This T cell receptor (beta chain) originates from a study of shared clonotypes between healthy human individuals. Germline V gene data show CDR1 as SGHVS and CDR2 as FNYEAQ. The CDR3 extends over 15 amino acids. V trimming: 5 bases; J trimming: 3 bases; junction bases outside the gene matches: 10. Broader study findings: Generation probabilities were higher for clonotypes shared across all four sorted-subset donors than for unshared ones. Some naive CD4 clonotypes, 4.5% to 5.5%, turned up in common across several donors.

For each subset, genomic DNA was distributed in equal portions over several immunoSEQ plates. Measured with immunoSEQ multiplex PCR; TCRdb has only the in-frame clones, and not every one. The table records approximately 530,000 clones, 95% to 97% of them present only once. With respect to this clone: Its target is not known.

J is TRBJ2-7 and V is TRBV7-6; 7 nucleotides line up with TRBD1. The receptor comes from a woman aged 25 to 39 in good health. What was sequenced was naive CD4+ T cells sorted from blood. The sample's subset: CD45RA+ positively selected. CDR3 region: CASSRYPGQFYEQYF. The CDR3 DNA reads TGTGCCAGCAGCCGATACCCGGGACAGTTCTACGAGCAGTACTTC.